This TCR beta chain was retrieved from a study of cytomegalovirus exposure and HLA in healthy donors. PCR involved 60 Vbeta and 13 Jbeta primers. Generated by immunoSEQ multiplex PCR, the TCRdb table keeps only in-frame clones and is missing some. Found here are about 120,000 clones, roughly 80% of them singletons; the top ten hold 5.5% to 7%. About this clone itself: Its antigen is not identified.

CDR1 is MNHNY and CDR2 is SVGAGI in the germline V gene (reference sequence). The ends lost 7 bases at V and 2 bases at J; junction bases unmatched: 9. The CDR3 has 15 residues. General study points: Cytomegalovirus association was assigned to approximately 180 TCR beta chains. The classifier reportedly diagnosed cytomegalovirus status with high sensitivity and specificity.

The chain recombines TRBV6-6 with TRBJ2-5; 8 nucleotides align to TRBD1. The TCR sequence derives from a man aged 30 to 45 in good health and CMV-seropositive. Sequenced: PBMCs. CDR3 residues: CASTQGTGFQETQYF. The CDR3 DNA is TGTGCCAGCACGCAAGGGACAGGATTTCAAGAGACCCAGTACTTC.